Here is one T cell receptor (beta chain) with its context. The data stem from a study of response to subunit inactivated influenza vaccine. From the RT-PCR reads, TCRdb called clonotypes with MiXCR, one entry per CDR3 protein. Of 500,000 to 550,000 distinct CDR3 sequences in the sample, under 25% were seen once. The V gene end was trimmed by 0 bases and the J gene end by 3 bases; junction bases not matched to a gene: 3. Germline CDR1 MNHEY, CDR2 SVGEGT. The CDR3 runs 15 residues. These data also formed part of another study, on T cells expressing NK-cell markers. From that report: Synthesis of TCR beta cDNA relied on 5'RACE template switching carrying UMIs. Sequenced donors, eight in total, included seven who were HCMV-seropositive and one who was seronegative. Of the CD8+ T cell pool in about 6 donors, roughly 1.0-8% was accounted for by dominant NKG2C+ clonotypes. A handful of donors likewise had their CD3+CD56-NKG2C+ fraction led by these clonotypes.

The chain combines TRBV6-2 or TRBV6-3 with TRBJ2-7; 9 bases are a match to TRBD1. This sample comprised CD4+ T cells sorted from PBMCs, obtained about 13 days after vaccination. This clonotype was obtained from a man aged 50 or older who received an inactivated influenza vaccine. The chain's CDR3 is CASSYSGTGSYEQYF. The CDR3 DNA is TGTGCCAGCAGTTACTCTGGGACAGGGAGCTACGAGCAGTACTTC.